The 12 T cell receptor beta chains below come from one sample, sequenced in a study of blood T cell repertoires in COVID-19. Sequencing was performed with immunoSEQ multiplex PCR; in TCRdb, only in-frame clones are kept and a portion is missing. The table shows about 240,000 clones, with more than 70% occurring only once. Input material: peripheral blood. The receptor source for this set is a middle-aged woman who had recovered from COVID-19.

CDR3 in amino acids: CASSTPDGGGGYTF. DNA of the CDR3: TGTGCCAGTAGTACCCCGGACGGAGGCGGGGGCTACACCTTC. The rearrangement uses TRBV19 and TRBJ1-2; D is undetermined. Deletions cut 4 bases from V and 8 bases from J, with 17 bases between. Germline loops: CDR1 LNHDA, CDR2 SQIVND (reference sequence). This CDR3 has 14 residues. The complete variable domain, with remaining parts taken from reference TRBV19 and TRBJ1-2, reads DGGITQSPKYLFRKEGQNVTLSCEQNLNHDAMYWYRQDPGQGLRLIYYSQIVNDFQKGDIAEGYSVSREKKESFPLTVTSAQKNPTAFYLCASSTPDGGGGYTFGSGTRLTVV.

J is TRBJ1-1 and V is TRBV29-1, with 9 bases fitting TRBD1. Per germline, CDR1 SQVTM and CDR2 ANQGSEA. J lost 5 bases, V lost 5 bases, and 6 bases had no gene match. CDR3 length: 13 residues. The CDR3 here is CSVPRQGGTEAFF. The DNA for the CDR3 is TGCAGCGTTCCCCGACAGGGGGGTACTGAAGCTTTCTTT.

The chain recombines TRBV5-8 with TRBJ2-5, with TRBD2 matching over 13 bases. Losses at the gene ends were 4 bases for V and 5 bases for J; bases not matched to a gene: 5. This CDR3 has 15 residues. Germline V gene data show CDR1 as SGHTS and CDR2 as YDEGEE. CDR3 residues: CASSRTSGRRETQYF. CDR3 bases: TGTGCCAGCAGCCGGACTAGCGGGAGAAGGGAGACCCAGTACTTC.

This chain links TRBV6-6 with TRBJ1-3, with unresolved D. Per germline, CDR1 MNHNY and CDR2 SVGAGI (reference sequence). The CDR3 extends over 14 amino acids. Trimming pared 8 bases from V and 0 bases from J, leaving 11 bases between. The DNA for the CDR3 is TGTGCCAGCCTACAGCCACTCTCTGGAAACACCATATATTTT. It yields the protein CASLQPLSGNTIYF.

This clone has just one count. The CDR3 DNA reads as TGTGCCAGCAGCCCCCAAGTGGGACTAGCGGGAGGGCTCGTCAAAAACATTCAGTACTTC. Protein sequence: CASSPQVGLAGGLVKNIQYF. The chain links TRBV5-4 to TRBJ2-4, with TRBD2 matching over 16 bases. The germline gives CDR1 SGHNT, CDR2 YYREEE (reference sequence). The junction had 13 bases not matched to a gene; V was cut back by 4 bases and J by 3 bases. This CDR3 is 20 amino acids long.

The chain is built from TRBV7-9 and TRBJ2-2; 7 nucleotides agree with TRBD2. CDR1 SEHNR and CDR2 FQNEAQ come from the germline V gene (reference sequence). The CDR3 loop spans 18 amino acids. The V and J ends lost 3 bases and 3 bases, in that order; junction bases with no gene match: 13. The CDR3 loop reads CASSFPAAGAPDTGELFF. In DNA, the CDR3 is TGTGCCAGCAGCTTCCCCGCGGCGGGAGCCCCCGACACCGGGGAGCTGTTTTTT.

The DNA for the CDR3 is TGTGCCACCAGCAGAGAACGCGGCAGGGTGGACTATGGCTACACCTTC. Translating gives CATSRERGRVDYGYTF. This sequence joins TRBV15 and TRBJ1-2, with TRBD1 as a possible D gene (5 bases). V was pared by 0 bases and J by 3 bases, with 14 bases between. This CDR3 has 16 amino acids. Germline V CDR1 and CDR2: LNHNV, YYDKDF (reference sequence). The complete variable domain, with remaining parts taken from reference TRBV15 and TRBJ1-2, reads DAMVIQNPRYQVTQFGKPVTLSCSQTLNHNVMYWYQQKSSQAPKLLFHYYDKDFNNEADTPDNFQSRRPNTSFCFLDIRSPGLGDTAMYLCATSRERGRVDYGYTFGSGTRLTVV.

The rearrangement joins TRBV28 to TRBJ1-1; D perhaps matches TRBD1 (6 bases). This CDR3 is built from 16 residues. Trimming took off 7 bases at V and 7 bases at J, with 25 bases between the two ends. Germline CDR1 is MDHEN and CDR2 is SYDVKM. The CDR3 protein is CASTPGGGQFPLEAFF. DNA for the CDR3: TGTGCCAGCACCCCGGGGGGGGGCCAGTTCCCCCTTGAAGCTTTCTTT.

This chain links TRBV5-1 with TRBJ2-1; 15 nucleotides line up with TRBD2. The CDR3 spans 17 residues. CDR1 SGHRS and CDR2 YFSETQ come from the germline V gene. Trimming cost V 4 bases and J 8 bases; bases outside gene matches: 10. This CDR3 is CASSRTSGRGFRDEQFF. Here the CDR3 DNA reads TGCGCCAGCAGCCGGACTAGCGGGAGGGGTTTTCGCGATGAGCAGTTCTTC.

The gene calls are TRBV7-9 and TRBJ2-2; 7 nucleotides agree with TRBD1. The V segment lost 10 bases and the J segment 0 bases; nucleotides outside the gene matches: 2. Germline assignment: CDR1 SEHNR and CDR2 FQNEAQ (reference sequence). The CDR3 runs to 13 residues. The DNA for the CDR3 is TGTGCCACCGGACAGGCGAACACCGGGGAGCTGTTTTTT. Translating it yields CATGQANTGELFF.

The chain carries TRBV11-2 and TRBJ2-7; 7 nucleotides match TRBD1. Germline-derived CDR1 and CDR2 are SGHAT and FQNNGV. After removal of 0 bases from V and 4 bases from J, the junction contained 6 bases not matched to a gene. The CDR3 is made up of 15 amino acids. CDR3 loop: CASSLDPGTAYEQYV. The CDR3 DNA reads as TGTGCCAGCAGCTTAGATCCAGGGACAGCGTACGAGCAGTACGTC.

The chain has TRBV6-5 and TRBJ1-4, with D tentatively TRBD1 (6 bases). The CDR3 loop spans 13 amino acids. Trimming took 11 bases from V and 14 from J, leaving 24 bases between them. Germline-derived CDR1 and CDR2 are MNHEY and SVGAGI. The CDR3 DNA sequence: TGTGCCCCCAAGCCCGGGCCGCCTGGGGGCCTGTTTTTT. Amino acids: CAPKPGPPGGLFF.